This T cell receptor (beta chain) was captured in a study of T cell clonality in common variable immunodeficiency. This clone was seen many times. What it binds is not known. The read ends 3 residues before the CDR3 terminus; that terminus is restored from the germline J gene. Study-wide findings and caveats: CVID subjects had higher TCRbeta clonality than healthy controls, most marked in about a third.

The protocol was immunoSEQ multiplex PCR, while the TCRdb copy is restricted to in-frame clones and leaves out a portion. The table records 57,000 or so clones without singletons, the ten largest covering 1.5% to 2%. The V and J ends lost 5 bases and 3 bases, in that order; junction bases with no gene match: 8. Looked up from germline, CDR1 is DFQATT and CDR2 is SNEGSKA (reference sequence). CDR3 length equals 14 residues. This clonotype originated in a person aged 18-70 years in good health. The gene calls are TRBV20-1 and TRBJ2-7; 9 bases line up with TRBD2. Sequencing was carried out using peripheral blood mononuclear cells. CDR3 bases read: TGCAGTGCTCTTCCAGCGGGAGGTGTCTACGAG. Translation: CSALPAGGVYE. The full CDR3 is CSALPAGGVYEQYF.